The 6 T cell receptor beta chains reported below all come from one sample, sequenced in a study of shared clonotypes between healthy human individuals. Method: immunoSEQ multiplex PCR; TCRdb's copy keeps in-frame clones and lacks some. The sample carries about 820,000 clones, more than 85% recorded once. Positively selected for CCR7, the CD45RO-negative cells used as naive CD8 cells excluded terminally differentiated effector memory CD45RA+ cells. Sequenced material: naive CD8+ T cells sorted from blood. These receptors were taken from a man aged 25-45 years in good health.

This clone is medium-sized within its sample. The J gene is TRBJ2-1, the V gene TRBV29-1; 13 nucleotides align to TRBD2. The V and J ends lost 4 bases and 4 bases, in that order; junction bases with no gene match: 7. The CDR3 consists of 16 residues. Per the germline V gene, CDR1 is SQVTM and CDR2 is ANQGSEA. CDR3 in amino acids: CSVGTSGRNWYNEQFF. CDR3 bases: TGCAGCGTTGGGACTAGCGGGAGAAATTGGTACAATGAGCAGTTCTTC.

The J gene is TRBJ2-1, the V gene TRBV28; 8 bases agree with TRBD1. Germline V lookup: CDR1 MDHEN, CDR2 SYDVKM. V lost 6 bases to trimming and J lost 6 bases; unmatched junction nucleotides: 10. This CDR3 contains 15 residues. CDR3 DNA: TGTGCCAGCAGCACTCAGGGGGCGCGATTCAATGAGCAGTTCTTC. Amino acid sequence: CASSTQGARFNEQFF.

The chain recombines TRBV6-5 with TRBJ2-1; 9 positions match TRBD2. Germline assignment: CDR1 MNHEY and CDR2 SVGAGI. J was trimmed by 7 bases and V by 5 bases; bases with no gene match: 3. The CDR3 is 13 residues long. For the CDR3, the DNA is TGTGCCAGCAGTGGACTAGCGATGAATGAGCAGTTCTTC. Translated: CASSGLAMNEQFF.

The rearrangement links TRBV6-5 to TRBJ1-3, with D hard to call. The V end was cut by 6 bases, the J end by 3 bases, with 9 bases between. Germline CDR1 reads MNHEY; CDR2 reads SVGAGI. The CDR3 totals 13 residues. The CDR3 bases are TGTGCCAGCAGCCCCTCTGGTGGAAACACCATATATTTT. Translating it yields CASSPSGGNTIYF.

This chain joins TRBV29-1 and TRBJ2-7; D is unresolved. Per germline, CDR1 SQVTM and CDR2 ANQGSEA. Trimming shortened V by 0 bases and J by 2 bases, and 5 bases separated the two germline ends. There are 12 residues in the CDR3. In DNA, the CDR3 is TGCAGCGTTGAAGACAGCCCCTACGAGCAGTACTTC. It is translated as CSVEDSPYEQYF.

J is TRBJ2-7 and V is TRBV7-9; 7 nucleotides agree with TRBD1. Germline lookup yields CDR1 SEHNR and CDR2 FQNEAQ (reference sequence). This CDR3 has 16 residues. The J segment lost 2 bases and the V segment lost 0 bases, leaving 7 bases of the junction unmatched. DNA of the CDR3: TGTGCCAGCAGCTTAGCTATGGGACAGCTCGCCTACGAGCAGTACTTC. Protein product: CASSLAMGQLAYEQYF.